This TCR beta chain was sequenced during a study of blood T cell repertoires in COVID-19. At the level of the study: Both acute and convalescent COVID-19 samples were obtained from the United States, Italy and Spain. PBMCs, B-cell-depleted T cells, or T cells were the source of the cDNA or gDNA that made up the material.

Methods used by the authors: Reference gene primers were amplified, and this amplification served to estimate nucleated cell counts. The repertoire was sequenced with immunoSEQ multiplex PCR; TCRdb's copy has only in-frame clones and lacks some. From that table come the V and J calls and clone size; the DNA was used to work out D and trimming. The sample lists roughly 250,000 clones; about three quarters were seen once. Looked up from germline, CDR1 is SQVTM and CDR2 is ANQGSEA. The CDR3 runs 12 residues. V lost 0 bases, J lost 5 bases, and 7 bases lay in between. The specimen sequenced was peripheral blood. J is TRBJ1-2 and V is TRBV29-1; no reliable D call. The clonotype originates from an elderly woman with acute or convalescent COVID-19. Here the CDR3 reads CSVEDPGYGYTF. The CDR3 DNA reads as TGCAGCGTTGAAGATCCAGGTTATGGCTACACCTTC.